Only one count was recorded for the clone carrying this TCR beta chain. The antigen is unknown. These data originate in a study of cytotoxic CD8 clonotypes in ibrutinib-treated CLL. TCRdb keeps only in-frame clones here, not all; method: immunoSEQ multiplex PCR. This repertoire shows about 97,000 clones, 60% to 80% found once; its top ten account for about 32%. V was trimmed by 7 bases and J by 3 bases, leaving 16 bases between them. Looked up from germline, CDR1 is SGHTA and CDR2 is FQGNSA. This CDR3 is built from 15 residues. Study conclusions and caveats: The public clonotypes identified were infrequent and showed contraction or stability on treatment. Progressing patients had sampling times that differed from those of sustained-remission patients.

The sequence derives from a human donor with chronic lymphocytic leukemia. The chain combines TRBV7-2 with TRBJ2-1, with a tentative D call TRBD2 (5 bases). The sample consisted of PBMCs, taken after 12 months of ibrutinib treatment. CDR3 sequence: CASNGEPQSYNEQFF. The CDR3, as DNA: TGTGCCAGCAATGGGGAGCCCCAGAGCTACAATGAGCAGTTCTTC.